This is a list of T cell receptor beta chains from one sample in a study of blood T cell repertoires in COVID-19. Only in-frame clones appear in the TCRdb table, and some are missing; sequencing was by immunoSEQ multiplex PCR. The sample lists about 150,000 clones, more than 65% occurring once. The source material was peripheral blood. The source of these receptors is a woman aged 80 or older with acute or convalescent COVID-19. Each CDR3 is given with its conserved first and last residue. D genes are given only for firm matches. A clone size is listed for some rows: how often the clone was seen (once, few, many), or a class if it is expanded.

v_gene,abundance,j_gene,d_gene,CDR3aa,CDR3nt
TRBV2,-,TRBJ1-5,-,CASRGAGPQHF,TGTGCCAGCAGGGGGGCGGGGCCCCAGCATTTT
TRBV30,-,TRBJ2-2,TRBD2,CAWNRLAVNTGELFF,TGTGCCTGGAATCGACTAGCAGTGAACACCGGGGAGCTGTTTTTT
TRBV7-9,-,TRBJ1-1,-,CASSLEQGNTEAFF,TGTGCCAGCAGCTTAGAACAGGGTAACACTGAAGCTTTCTTT
TRBV28,-,TRBJ1-5,-,CASSQGDQPQHF,TGTGCCAGCAGCCAAGGGGATCAGCCCCAGCATTTT
TRBV7-2,-,TRBJ2-5,-,CASSPQETQYF,TGTGCCAGCAGCCCACAAGAGACCCAGTACTTC
TRBV30,-,TRBJ2-7,TRBD1,CAWSYGQGNSYEQYF,TGTGCCTGGAGCTATGGACAGGGGAATTCCTACGAGCAGTACTTC
TRBV7-3,-,TRBJ2-6,-,CASSLQVTGANVLTF,TGTGCCAGCAGCTTGCAGGTGACAGGGGCCAACGTCCTGACTTTC
TRBV2,many,TRBJ1-6,-,CASNRVALRSPLHF,TGTGCCAGCAACCGGGTTGCCCTAAGGTCACCCCTCCACTTT
TRBV18,-,TRBJ2-7,TRBD1,CASSPTGEGEQYF,TGTGCCAGCTCACCGACAGGGGAAGGCGAGCAGTACTTC
TRBV24-1,-,TRBJ2-7,-,CATSEGRGEQYF,TGTGCCACCAGTGAAGGACGGGGCGAGCAGTACTTC
TRBV7-9,-,TRBJ1-2,TRBD1,CASSRDRGHYGYTF,TGTGCCAGCAGCCGGGACAGGGGGCACTATGGCTACACCTTC
TRBV30,-,TRBJ1-2,TRBD1,CAWSVKQGARDNYGYTF,TGTGCCTGGAGTGTAAAACAGGGGGCGCGGGATAACTATGGCTACACCTTC
TRBV5-1,-,TRBJ1-1,TRBD1,CASSLGPGGNTEAFF,TGCGCCAGCAGCTTAGGTCCAGGGGGAAACACTGAAGCTTTCTTT
TRBV29-1,few,TRBJ2-7,-,CSVGRGWAYEQYF,TGCAGCGTTGGCAGGGGTTGGGCCTACGAGCAGTACTTC
TRBV6-6,-,TRBJ2-5,-,CASRVGGAETQYF,TGTGCCTCAAGAGTAGGGGGAGCGGAGACCCAGTACTTC
TRBV19,-,TRBJ2-1,TRBD1,CASTPTGSFDEQFF,TGTGCCAGTACTCCGACAGGGTCGTTCGATGAGCAGTTCTTC
TRBV7-2,few,TRBJ1-2,-,CASSLGGSLYGYTF,TGTGCCAGCAGCTTAGGCGGCAGCCTCTATGGCTACACCTTC
TRBV2,-,TRBJ1-4,TRBD1,CASSEATGRREKLFF,TGTGCCAGCAGTGAAGCGACAGGGCGGCGTGAAAAACTGTTTTTT
TRBV3-1/TRBV3-2,-,TRBJ2-1,TRBD1,CASSLQGQEQFF,TGTGCCAGCAGCCTCCAGGGACAGGAGCAGTTCTTC
TRBV5-1,-,TRBJ1-2,-,CASSLDGGRGGGYTF,TGCGCCAGCAGCTTGGATGGCGGCAGGGGCGGTGGCTACACCTTC
TRBV10-3,-,TRBJ1-1,TRBD1,CAIRYGTGLTEAFF,TGTGCCATCAGATATGGGACAGGGCTCACTGAAGCTTTCTTT
TRBV19,-,TRBJ2-1,-,CASRAGVSYNEQFF,TGTGCCAGTAGGGCAGGGGTATCCTACAATGAGCAGTTCTTC
TRBV10-1,-,TRBJ2-2,TRBD2,CASRRAGDTGELFF,TGCGCCAGCAGGAGAGCGGGGGACACCGGGGAGCTGTTTTTT
TRBV19,-,TRBJ1-4,-,CASSIRRGINEKLFF,TGTGCCAGTAGTATCCGGCGGGGGATTAATGAAAAACTGTTTTTT
TRBV6-5,-,TRBJ1-2,-,CASSYPSGYGYTF,TGTGCCAGCAGTTACCCCAGCGGGTATGGCTACACCTTC
TRBV29-1,many,TRBJ2-2,-,CSVEGGTGITGELFF,TGCAGCGTTGAAGGCGGTACAGGAATTACCGGGGAGCTGTTTTTT
TRBV5-6,-,TRBJ2-1,-,CASSQPRVSPYNEQFF,TGTGCCAGCAGCCAACCCAGGGTCAGTCCCTACAATGAGCAGTTCTTC
TRBV24-1,-,TRBJ1-5,TRBD1,CATSDSGTGRNQPQHF,TGTGCCACCAGTGATTCCGGGACAGGGCGGAATCAGCCCCAGCATTTT
TRBV19,-,TRBJ2-5,-,CASSSDWTWTQYF,TGTGCCAGTAGTTCGGACTGGACTTGGACCCAGTACTTC
TRBV3-1/TRBV3-2,-,TRBJ1-2,TRBD1,CASSFWDSFYGYTF,TGTGCCAGCAGCTTCTGGGACAGCTTCTATGGCTACACCTTC
TRBV19,-,TRBJ1-1,TRBD1,CASSIHTGDTEAFF,TGTGCCAGTAGTATACACACAGGGGACACTGAAGCTTTCTTT
TRBV6-5,few,TRBJ2-7,-,CASSPQGYEQYF,TGTGCCAGCAGTCCTCAGGGTTACGAGCAGTACTTC
TRBV5-1,-,TRBJ2-1,-,CASRQVSYNEQFF,TGCGCCAGTAGACAGGTCTCCTACAATGAGCAGTTCTTC
TRBV3-1/TRBV3-2,-,TRBJ2-1,-,CASSQESSSYNEQFF,TGTGCCAGCAGCCAAGAGTCTAGCTCCTACAATGAGCAGTTCTTC
TRBV28,-,TRBJ1-1,TRBD1,CASSSGGTGMNTEAFF,TGTGCCAGCAGTTCCGGGGGGACAGGGATGAACACTGAAGCTTTCTTT
TRBV7-9,-,TRBJ2-5,-,CASSLGNRAETQYF,TGTGCCAGCAGCTTAGGTAACAGGGCAGAGACCCAGTACTTC
TRBV29-1,few,TRBJ1-3,TRBD1,CSVGDSSSGNTIYF,TGCAGCGTAGGGGACAGTAGCTCTGGAAACACCATATATTTT
TRBV19,-,TRBJ1-2,-,CASSPSWEGYTF,TGTGCCAGTAGTCCCTCGTGGGAGGGCTACACCTTC
TRBV28,-,TRBJ2-1,TRBD1,CASSVSPGQGTVFF,TGTGCCAGCAGTGTTAGCCCGGGACAGGGGACAGTCTTCTTC
TRBV7-3,once,TRBJ2-1,-,CASSLSADNEQFF,TGTGCCAGCAGCTTAAGCGCGGACAATGAGCAGTTCTTC
TRBV18,-,TRBJ2-1,TRBD2,CASSPQGLAVYNEQFF,TGTGCCAGCTCACCTCAGGGACTAGCGGTCTACAATGAGCAGTTCTTC
TRBV5-1,-,TRBJ1-6,TRBD1,CASSLGQGENSPLHF,TGCGCCAGCAGCTTGGGACAGGGGGAGAATTCACCCCTCCACTTT
TRBV7-2,-,TRBJ1-1,-,CASTRYRDTEAFF,TGTGCCAGCACCCGATACAGGGACACTGAAGCTTTCTTT
TRBV16,-,TRBJ2-6,TRBD1,CASSRGQGQSGANVLTF,TGTGCCAGCAGCCGAGGACAGGGGCAGTCTGGGGCCAACGTCCTGACTTTC
TRBV3-1/TRBV3-2,-,TRBJ1-1,-,CASSPGVGLGTEAFF,TGTGCCAGCAGCCCGGGGGTAGGTCTGGGCACTGAAGCTTTCTTT
TRBV6-5,-,TRBJ2-2,-,CASSPRLLNTGELFF,TGTGCCAGCAGTCCACGACTGCTGAACACCGGGGAGCTGTTTTTT
TRBV7-8,-,TRBJ2-2,-,CASSLVNGANTGELFF,TGTGCCAGCAGCTTAGTGAACGGGGCGAACACCGGGGAGCTGTTTTTT
TRBV29-1,few,TRBJ1-4,TRBD1,CSFRTGGGKLFF,TGCAGCTTCCGGACAGGGGGCGGAAAACTGTTTTTT
TRBV5-1,-,TRBJ1-5,-,CARRSEHQPQHF,TGCGCCAGAAGAAGCGAGCATCAGCCCCAGCATTTT
TRBV27,-,TRBJ2-5,TRBD1,CASSPGQGQETQYF,TGTGCCAGCAGTCCCGGACAGGGACAAGAGACCCAGTACTTC